The clone carrying this T cell receptor (beta chain) showed up just once. The data belong to a study of OX40 agonist ivuxolimab in advanced cancers. Only in-frame clones appear in the TCRdb table, and some are missing; sequencing was by immunoSEQ multiplex PCR. The sample holds 75,000 to 100,000 clones; roughly 87% are singletons and the top ten take approximately 0.5%. This clonotype was obtained from an adult with an advanced solid tumor such as melanoma, head and neck, liver or kidney cancer. The sequencing here drew on CD4+ or CD8+ T cells sorted from blood, taken in a trial of the OX40 agonist ivuxolimab.

The CDR3 DNA reads as TGTGCCAGCAGCCGTCCAAGTTTTGAAGGAAACACCATATATTTT. Protein product: CASSRPSFEGNTIYF. The chain uses TRBV7-2 and TRBJ1-3; no definite D call. The V gene lost 5 bases and the J gene lost 4 bases, with 15 bases spanning the gap. This CDR3 has 15 amino acids. The V gene's germline CDR1 is SGHTA and CDR2 FQGNSA. The full variable domain, its missing parts supplied by reference TRBV7-2 and TRBJ1-3, is GAGVSQSPSNKVTEKGKDVELRCDPISGHTALYWYRQSLGQGLEFLIYFQGNSAPDKSGLPSDRFSAERTGGSVSTLTIQRTQQEDSAVYLCASSRPSFEGNTIYFGEGSWLTVV.